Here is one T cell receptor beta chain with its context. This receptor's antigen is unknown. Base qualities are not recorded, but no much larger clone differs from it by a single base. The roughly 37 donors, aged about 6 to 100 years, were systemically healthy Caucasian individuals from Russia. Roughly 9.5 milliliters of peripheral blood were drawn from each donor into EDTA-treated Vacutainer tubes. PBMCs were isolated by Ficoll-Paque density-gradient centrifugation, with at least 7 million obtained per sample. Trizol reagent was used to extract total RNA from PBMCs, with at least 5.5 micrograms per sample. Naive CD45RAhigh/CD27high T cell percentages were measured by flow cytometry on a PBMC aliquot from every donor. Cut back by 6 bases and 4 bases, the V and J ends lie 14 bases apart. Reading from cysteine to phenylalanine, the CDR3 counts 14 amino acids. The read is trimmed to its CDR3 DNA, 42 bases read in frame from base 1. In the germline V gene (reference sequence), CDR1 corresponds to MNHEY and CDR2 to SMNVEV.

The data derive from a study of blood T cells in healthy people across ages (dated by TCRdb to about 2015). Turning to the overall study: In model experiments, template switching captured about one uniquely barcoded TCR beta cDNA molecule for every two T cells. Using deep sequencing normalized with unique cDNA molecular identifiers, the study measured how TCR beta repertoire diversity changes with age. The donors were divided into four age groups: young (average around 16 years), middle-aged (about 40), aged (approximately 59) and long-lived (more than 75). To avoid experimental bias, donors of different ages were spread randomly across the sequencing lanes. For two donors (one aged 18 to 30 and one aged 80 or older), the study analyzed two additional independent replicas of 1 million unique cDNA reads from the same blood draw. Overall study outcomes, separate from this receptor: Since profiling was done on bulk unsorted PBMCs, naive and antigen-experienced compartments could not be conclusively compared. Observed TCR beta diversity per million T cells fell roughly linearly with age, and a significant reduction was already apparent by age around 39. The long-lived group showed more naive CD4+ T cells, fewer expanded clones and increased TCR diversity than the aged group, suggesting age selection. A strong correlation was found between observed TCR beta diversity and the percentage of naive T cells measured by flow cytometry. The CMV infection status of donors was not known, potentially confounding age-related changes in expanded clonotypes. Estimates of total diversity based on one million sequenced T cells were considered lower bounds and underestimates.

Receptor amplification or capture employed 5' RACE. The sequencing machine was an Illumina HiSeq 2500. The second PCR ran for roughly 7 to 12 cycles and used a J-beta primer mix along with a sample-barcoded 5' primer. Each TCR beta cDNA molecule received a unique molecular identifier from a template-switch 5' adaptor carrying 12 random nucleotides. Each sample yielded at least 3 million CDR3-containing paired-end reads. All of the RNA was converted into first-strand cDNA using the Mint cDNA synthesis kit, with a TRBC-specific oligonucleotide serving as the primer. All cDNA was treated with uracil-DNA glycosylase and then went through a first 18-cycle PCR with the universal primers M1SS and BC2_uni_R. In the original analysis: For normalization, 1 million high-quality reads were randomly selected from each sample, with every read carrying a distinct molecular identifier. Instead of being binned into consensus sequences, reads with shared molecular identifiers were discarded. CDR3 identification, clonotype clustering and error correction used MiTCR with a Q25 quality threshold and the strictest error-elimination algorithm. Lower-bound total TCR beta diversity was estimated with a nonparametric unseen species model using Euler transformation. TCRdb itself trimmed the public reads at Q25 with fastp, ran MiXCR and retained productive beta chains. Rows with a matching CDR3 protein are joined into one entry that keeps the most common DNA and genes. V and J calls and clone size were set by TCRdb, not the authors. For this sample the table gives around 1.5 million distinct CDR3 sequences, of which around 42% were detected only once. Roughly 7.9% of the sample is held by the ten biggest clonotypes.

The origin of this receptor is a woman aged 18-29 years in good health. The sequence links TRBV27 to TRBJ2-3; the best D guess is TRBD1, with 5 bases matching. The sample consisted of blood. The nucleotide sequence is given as TGTGCCAGCAGCCACAGGTGGGGCGCAGATACGCAGTATTTT. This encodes CASSHRWGADTQYF.